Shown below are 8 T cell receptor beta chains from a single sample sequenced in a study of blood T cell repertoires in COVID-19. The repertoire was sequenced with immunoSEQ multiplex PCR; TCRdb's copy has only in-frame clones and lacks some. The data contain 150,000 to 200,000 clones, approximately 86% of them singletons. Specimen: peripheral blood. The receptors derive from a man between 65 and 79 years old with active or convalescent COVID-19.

CDR3 loop: CASSVGQIQETQYF. The CDR3 DNA follows: TGTGCCAGCAGTGTGGGACAGATCCAAGAGACCCAGTACTTC. J is TRBJ2-5 and V is TRBV25-1; 7 nucleotides line up with TRBD1. Germline V gene lookup returns CDR1 MGHDK and CDR2 SYGVNS. The CDR3 totals 14 residues. V trimming: 4 bases; J trimming: 1 base; junction bases outside the gene matches: 3.

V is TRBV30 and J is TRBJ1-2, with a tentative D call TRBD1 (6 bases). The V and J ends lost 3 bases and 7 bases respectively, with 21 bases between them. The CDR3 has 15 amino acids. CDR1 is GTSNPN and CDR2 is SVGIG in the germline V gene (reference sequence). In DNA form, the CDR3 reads TGTGCCTGGAGCCATCCTGAGTCGGGGGGCTTTGGCTACACCTTC. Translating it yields CAWSHPESGGFGYTF.

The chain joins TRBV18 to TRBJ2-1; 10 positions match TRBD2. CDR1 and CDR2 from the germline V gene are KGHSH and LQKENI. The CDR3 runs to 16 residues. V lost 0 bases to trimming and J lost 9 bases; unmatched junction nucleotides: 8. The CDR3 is CASSPPASGRLGEQFF. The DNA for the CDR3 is TGTGCCAGCTCACCACCTGCTAGCGGGAGACTGGGTGAGCAGTTCTTC.

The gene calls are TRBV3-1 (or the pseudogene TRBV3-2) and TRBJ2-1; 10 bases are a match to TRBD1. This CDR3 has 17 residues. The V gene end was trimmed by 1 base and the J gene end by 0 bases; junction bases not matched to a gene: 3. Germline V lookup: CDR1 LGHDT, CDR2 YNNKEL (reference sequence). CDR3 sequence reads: CASSQGGQGISYNEQFF. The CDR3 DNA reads TGTGCCAGCAGCCAAGGGGGACAGGGGATCTCCTACAATGAGCAGTTCTTC.

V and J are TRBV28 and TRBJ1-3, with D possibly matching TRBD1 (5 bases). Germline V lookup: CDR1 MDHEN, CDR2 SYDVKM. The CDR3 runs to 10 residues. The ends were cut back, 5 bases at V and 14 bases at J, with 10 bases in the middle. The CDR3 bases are TGTGCCAGCAGTCAGGGAGGGGTATATTTT. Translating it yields CASSQGGVYF.

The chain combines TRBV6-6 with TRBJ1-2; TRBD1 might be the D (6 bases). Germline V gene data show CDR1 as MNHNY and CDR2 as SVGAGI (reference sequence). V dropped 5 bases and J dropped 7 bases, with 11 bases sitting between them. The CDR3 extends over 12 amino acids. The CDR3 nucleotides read TGTGCCAGCAGTACTACAGGGAGTGGCTACACCTTC. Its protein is CASSTTGSGYTF.

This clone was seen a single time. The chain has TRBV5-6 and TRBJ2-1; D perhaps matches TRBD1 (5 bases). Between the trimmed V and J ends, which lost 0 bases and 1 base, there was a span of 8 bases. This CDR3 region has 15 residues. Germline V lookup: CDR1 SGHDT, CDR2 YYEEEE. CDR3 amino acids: CASSLVGESYNEQFF. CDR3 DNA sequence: TGTGCCAGCAGCTTGGTAGGGGAATCCTACAATGAGCAGTTCTTC. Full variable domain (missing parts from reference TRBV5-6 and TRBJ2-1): DAGVTQSPTHLIKTRGQQVTLRCSPKSGHDTVSWYQQALGQGPQFIFQYYEEEERQRGNFPDRFSGHQFPNYSSELNVNALLLGDSALYLCASSLVGESYNEQFFGPGTRLTVL.

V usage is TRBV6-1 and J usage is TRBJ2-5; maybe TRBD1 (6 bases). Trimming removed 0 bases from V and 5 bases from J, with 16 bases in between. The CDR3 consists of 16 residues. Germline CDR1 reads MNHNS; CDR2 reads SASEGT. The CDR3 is CASSEAGAPPRETQYF. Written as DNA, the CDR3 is TGTGCCAGCAGTGAAGCGGGGGCGCCTCCAAGGGAGACCCAGTACTTC.